This T cell receptor (beta chain) is from a study of T cell responses to AZD1222 COVID-19 vaccine. Pooling was applied to second doses at about 4 or about 12 weeks. The trim removed 0 bases at V and 4 bases at J, leaving 13 bases unmatched. Germline values: CDR1 LGHDT, CDR2 YNNKEL (reference sequence). This CDR3 region has 19 residues. Data came from immunoSEQ multiplex PCR; TCRdb stores just in-frame clones and leaves some out. The sample records some 150,000 clones, over 70% being singletons. In the case of this clone: As yet, its antigen is unknown.

Study-wide results and limits: Regions 160-218 and 743-854 held dominance among vaccine-associated CD4 TCRs, which spanned spike. Among the donors, most were white British and more were female, and clonal diversity was possibly underestimated. Unmutated regions of variants are reportedly targeted by nearly half of spike-specific TCRs.

This receptor was obtained from an adult who received the AZD1222 COVID-19 vaccine. This chain connects TRBV3-1 (or the pseudogene TRBV3-2) to TRBJ2-1; the match to TRBD1 covers 9 bases. Here the sequenced sample was peripheral blood, taken 28 days after the second AZD1222 dose. In DNA form, the CDR3 reads TGTGCCAGCAGCCAAGACGGGACGACCGGGACAGGGTTTTACAATGAGCAGTTCTTC. Amino acids: CASSQDGTTGTGFYNEQFF.